The rows below give T cell receptor beta chains drawn from one sample of a study of response to subunit inactivated influenza vaccine. Each CDR3 protein is one row after TCRdb ran MiXCR on the RT-PCR reads. The repertoire holds 290,000 or so distinct CDR3 sequences, with around 22% as singletons. The starting material was PBMCs from blood, obtained less than 22 months after vaccination. These receptors were collected from a man aged 50 to 69 who received an inactivated influenza vaccine. The CDR3 runs from the conserved cysteine through the conserved F or W.

CDR3 protein,V gene
CASSPDEYYGYTF,TRBV7-9
CASSSGARGEKLFF,TRBV7-9
CASQSSLGRSANYGYTF,TRBV19
CASSEELSPYEKLFF,TRBV6-1
CASSLTESGELFF,TRBV7-6
CANGWADYGYTF,TRBV30
CASSLIAEITDTQYF,TRBV28
CASSQDAVRNTEAFF,TRBV4-2
CASSQRLAGDFYNEQFF,TRBV3-1
CASSLDLGVRGYTF,TRBV11-2
CASSSREGKKTQYF,TRBV11-3
CSGSTGPYEQYF,TRBV29-1
CSVAIPSSYNEQFF,TRBV29-1
CASSQDRLGDNEQYF,TRBV4-3
CAISASFSYEQYF,TRBV10-3
CASSLTPGTSELGEQYF,TRBV7-2
CATGQGYNNYGYTF,TRBV28
CASRTSGGYTGELFF,TRBV10-3
CSARSGATGYTF,TRBV20-1
CASGRSQESNQPQHF,TRBV12-3/TRBV12-4
CASSFSGGRDNEQFF,TRBV12-3/TRBV12-4
CASSPKPSSGNTIYF,TRBV7-2
CSAITSGTYNEQFF,TRBV20-1
CASSQQGGGYTF,TRBV3-1
CASSDTGAGYGYTF,TRBV6-4
CSAKDNEAFF,TRBV20-1
CASTGTLNEQFF,TRBV5-1